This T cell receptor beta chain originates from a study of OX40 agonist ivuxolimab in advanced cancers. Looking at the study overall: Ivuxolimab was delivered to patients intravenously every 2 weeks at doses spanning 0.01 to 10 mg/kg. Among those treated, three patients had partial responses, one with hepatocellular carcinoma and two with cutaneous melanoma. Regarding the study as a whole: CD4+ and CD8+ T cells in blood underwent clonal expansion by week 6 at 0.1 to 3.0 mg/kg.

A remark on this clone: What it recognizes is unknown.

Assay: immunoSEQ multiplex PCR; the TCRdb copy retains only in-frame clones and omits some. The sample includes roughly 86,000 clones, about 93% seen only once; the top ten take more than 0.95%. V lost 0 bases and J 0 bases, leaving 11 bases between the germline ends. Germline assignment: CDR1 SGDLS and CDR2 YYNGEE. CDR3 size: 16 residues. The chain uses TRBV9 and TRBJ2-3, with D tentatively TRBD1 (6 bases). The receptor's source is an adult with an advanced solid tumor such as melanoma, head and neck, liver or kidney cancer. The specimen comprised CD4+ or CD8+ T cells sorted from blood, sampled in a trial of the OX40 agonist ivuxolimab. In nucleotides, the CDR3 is TGTGCCAGCAGCGTAGGGTCAGGGGTCAGCACAGATACGCAGTATTTT. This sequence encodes CASSVGSGVSTDTQYF.